This record covers a single TCR beta chain. This clonotype was seen a handful of times. It has no known antigen specificity. Base-call qualities are not available, and no considerably larger clone is one nucleotide away. Sequencing was performed on an Illumina HiSeq 2000. TCR beta chain libraries were generated by multiplex PCR amplification. The amplified TCR beta chain products were analyzed by high-throughput sequencing. TCRdb reanalyzed the raw reads on its own, using fastp at Q25 for trimming and MiXCR for clone calling, and kept in-frame beta chains. Each record represents a unique CDR3 protein, reported with the most common genes and DNA among its rows. This sample has 20,000 to 30,000 distinct CDR3 sequences in its table, and approximately 20% of those were observed once. The ten largest clones represent roughly 13% of the sample. These data come from a study of breast tumors, draining lymph nodes, adjacent tissues listed by TCRdb under 2016. About the full investigation: TCR beta repertoires were compared across tumor, adjacent nontumor tissue and axillary lymph nodes obtained from breast cancer patients. In human breast cancer, the study set out to evaluate how tumor, surrounding tissue and draining lymph node repertoires relate to one another and whether T cells may move between these sites. Broad study findings and their caveats: Tumor T-cell repertoires showed less diversity than lymph node repertoires and more diversity than nontumor tissue repertoires, and tumor T-cell repertoires showed preferential V and J gene usage. The data were considered consistent with the idea that most tumor T cells come from the lymph node and then expand in tumor tissue. Tumor and nontumor tissue repertoires were significantly more similar in luminal-like than in basal-like breast cancer. Rather than being directly demonstrated, the conclusion that tumor T cells originate in lymph nodes was presented as consistent with a hypothesis.

Reading from cysteine to phenylalanine, the CDR3 counts 16 amino acids. Solely the CDR3 DNA is kept, with 48 bases framed from the first base. The CDR1 and CDR2 encoded by the germline V gene are MNHEY and SVGAGI. Germline trimming amounts to 6 bases on V and 3 bases on J, with 13 as the count of junction bases outside the gene matches. This TCR derives from a female donor with breast cancer. Some clones in this sample may be carry-over from other donors' samples. The V and J segments used are TRBV6-5 and TRBJ1-1; TRBD1 fits 7 bases in the junction. Sample: breast tumor tissue. The CDR3 is CASRGRIGGAHTEAFF. The sequenced DNA: TGTGCCAGCAGGGGACGAATAGGGGGCGCACACACTGAAGCTTTCTTT.